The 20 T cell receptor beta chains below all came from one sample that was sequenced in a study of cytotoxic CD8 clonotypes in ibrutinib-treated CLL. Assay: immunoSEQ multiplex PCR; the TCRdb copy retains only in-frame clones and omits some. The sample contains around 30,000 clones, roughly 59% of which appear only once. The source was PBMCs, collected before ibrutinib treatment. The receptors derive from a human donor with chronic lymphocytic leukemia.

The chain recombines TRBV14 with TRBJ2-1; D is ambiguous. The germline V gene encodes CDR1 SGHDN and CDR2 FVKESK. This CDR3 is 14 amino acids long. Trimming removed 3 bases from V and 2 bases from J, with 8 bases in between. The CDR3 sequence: CASSQGWTYNEQFF. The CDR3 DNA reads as TGTGCCAGCAGCCAGGGGTGGACCTACAATGAGCAGTTCTTC.

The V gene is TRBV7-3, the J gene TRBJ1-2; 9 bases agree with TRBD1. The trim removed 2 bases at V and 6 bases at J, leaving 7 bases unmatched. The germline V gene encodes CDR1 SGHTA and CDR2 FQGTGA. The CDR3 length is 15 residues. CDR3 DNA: TGTGCCAGCAGCTTAGGCACAGGGGGCGCGCATGGCTACACCTTC. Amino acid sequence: CASSLGTGGAHGYTF.

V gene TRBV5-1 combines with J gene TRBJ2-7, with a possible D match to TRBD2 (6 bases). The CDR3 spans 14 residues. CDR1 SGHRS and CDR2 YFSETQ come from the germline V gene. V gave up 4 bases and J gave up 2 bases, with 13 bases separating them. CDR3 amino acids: CASSPGRGTYEQYF. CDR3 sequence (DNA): TGCGCCAGCAGCCCGGGACGGGGGACCTACGAGCAGTACTTC.

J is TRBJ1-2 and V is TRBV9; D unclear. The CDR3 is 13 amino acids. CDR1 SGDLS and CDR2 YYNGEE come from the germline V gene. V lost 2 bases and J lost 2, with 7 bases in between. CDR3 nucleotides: TGTGCCAGCAGCGTCCACGGAAACTATGGCTACACCTTC. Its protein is CASSVHGNYGYTF.

The CDR3 DNA sequence: TGTGCCAGCAGCTTATGGAAGTTAGATACGCAGTATTTT. It is translated as CASSLWKLDTQYF. J is TRBJ2-3 and V is TRBV13; no reliable D call. CDR1 and CDR2 from the germline V gene are PRHDT and FYEKMQ (reference sequence). V lost 2 bases and J lost 5, with 8 bases in between. This CDR3 contains 13 residues. Supplemented by reference TRBV13 and TRBJ2-3, the full variable domain reads AAGVIQSPRHLIKEKRETATLKCYPIPRHDTVYWYQQGPGQDPQFLISFYEKMQSDKGSIPDRFSAQQFSDYHSELNMSSLELGDSALYFCASSLWKLDTQYFGPGTRLTVL.

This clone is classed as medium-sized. CDR3 sequence reads: CASSLWLPGDTQYF. The CDR3 DNA is TGTGCCAGCAGCTTATGGCTACCGGGAGATACGCAGTATTTT. The V call is TRBV13, the J call TRBJ2-3; D is unclear. CDR3 size: 14 residues. The ends were cut back, 2 bases at V and 5 bases at J, with 11 bases in the middle. Per germline, CDR1 PRHDT and CDR2 FYEKMQ (reference sequence).

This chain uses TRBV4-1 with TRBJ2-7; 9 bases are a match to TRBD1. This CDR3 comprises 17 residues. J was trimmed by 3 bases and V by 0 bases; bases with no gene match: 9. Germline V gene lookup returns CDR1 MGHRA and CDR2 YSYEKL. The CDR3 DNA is TGCGCCAGCAGCCAAGATAGGGTAGGACAGGGGTACTACGAGCAGTACTTC. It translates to CASSQDRVGQGYYEQYF.

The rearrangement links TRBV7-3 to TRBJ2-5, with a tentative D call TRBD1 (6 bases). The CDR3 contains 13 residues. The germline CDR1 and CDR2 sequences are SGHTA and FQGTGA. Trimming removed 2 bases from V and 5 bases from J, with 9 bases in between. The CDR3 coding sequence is TGTGCCAGCAGCTTAGGACAGTGGGAGACCCAGTACTTC. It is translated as CASSLGQWETQYF.

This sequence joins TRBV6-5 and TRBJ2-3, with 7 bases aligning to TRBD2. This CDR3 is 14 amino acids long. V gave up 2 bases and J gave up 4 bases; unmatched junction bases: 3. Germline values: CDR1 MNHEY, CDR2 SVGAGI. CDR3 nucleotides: TGTGCCAGCAGTTACGGACTAGTTGCAGATACGCAGTATTTT. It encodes CASSYGLVADTQYF.

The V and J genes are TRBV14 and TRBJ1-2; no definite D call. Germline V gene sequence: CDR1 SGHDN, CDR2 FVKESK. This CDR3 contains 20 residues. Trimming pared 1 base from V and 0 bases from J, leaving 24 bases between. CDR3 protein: CASSQGLRPGWTVSNYGYTF. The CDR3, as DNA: TGTGCCAGCAGCCAAGGGTTGAGACCCGGATGGACTGTTTCTAACTATGGCTACACCTTC.

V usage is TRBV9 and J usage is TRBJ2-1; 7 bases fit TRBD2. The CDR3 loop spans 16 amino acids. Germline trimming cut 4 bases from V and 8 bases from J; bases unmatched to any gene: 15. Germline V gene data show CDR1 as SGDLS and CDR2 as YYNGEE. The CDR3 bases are TGTGCCAGCAGCCCCCACGCGGGAGAGGGCCTCGATGAGCAGTTCTTC. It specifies CASSPHAGEGLDEQFF.

CDR3: CASSAATGSYGYTF. The DNA of the CDR3 is TGTGCCAGTAGTGCTGCGACAGGGAGCTATGGCTACACCTTC. The rearrangement links TRBV19 to TRBJ1-2, with 7 bases lining up with TRBD1. CDR1 is LNHDA, CDR2 SQIVND, per germline (reference sequence). V shed 5 bases, J shed 4 bases, and the junction held 7 bases outside the gene matches. The length of the CDR3 is 14 residues.

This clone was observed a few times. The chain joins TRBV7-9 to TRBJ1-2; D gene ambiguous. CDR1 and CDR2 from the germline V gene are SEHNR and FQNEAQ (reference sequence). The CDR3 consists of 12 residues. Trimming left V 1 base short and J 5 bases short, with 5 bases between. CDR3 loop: CASSLGGYGYTF. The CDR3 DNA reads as TGTGCCAGCAGCTTAGGGGGTTATGGCTACACCTTC.

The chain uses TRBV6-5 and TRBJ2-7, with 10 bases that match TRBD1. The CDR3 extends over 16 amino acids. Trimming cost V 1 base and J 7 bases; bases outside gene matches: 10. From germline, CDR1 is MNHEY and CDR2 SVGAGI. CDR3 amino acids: CASSYWTGTGAGEQYF. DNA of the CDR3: TGTGCCAGCAGTTACTGGACCGGGACAGGGGCCGGGGAGCAGTACTTC.

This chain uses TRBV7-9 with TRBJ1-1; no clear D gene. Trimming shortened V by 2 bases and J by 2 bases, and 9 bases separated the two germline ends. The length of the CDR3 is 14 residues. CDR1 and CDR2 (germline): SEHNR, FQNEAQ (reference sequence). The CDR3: CASSLKGSNTEAFF. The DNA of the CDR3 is TGTGCCAGCAGCTTAAAGGGCTCCAACACTGAAGCTTTCTTT.

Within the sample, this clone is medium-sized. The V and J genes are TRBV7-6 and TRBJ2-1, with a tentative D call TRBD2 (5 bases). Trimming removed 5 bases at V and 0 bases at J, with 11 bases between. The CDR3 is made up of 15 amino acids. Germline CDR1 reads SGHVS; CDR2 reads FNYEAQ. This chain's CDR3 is CASSKTTSSYNEQFF. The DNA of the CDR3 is TGTGCCAGCAGCAAAACTACTAGCTCCTACAATGAGCAGTTCTTC.

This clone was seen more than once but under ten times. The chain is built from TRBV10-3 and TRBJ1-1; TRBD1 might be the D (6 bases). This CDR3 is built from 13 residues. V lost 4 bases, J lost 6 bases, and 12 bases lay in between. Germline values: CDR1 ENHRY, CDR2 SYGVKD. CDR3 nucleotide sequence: TGTGCCATCAGTGTAACAGGGTCCGCTGAAGCTTTCTTT. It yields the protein CAISVTGSAEAFF.

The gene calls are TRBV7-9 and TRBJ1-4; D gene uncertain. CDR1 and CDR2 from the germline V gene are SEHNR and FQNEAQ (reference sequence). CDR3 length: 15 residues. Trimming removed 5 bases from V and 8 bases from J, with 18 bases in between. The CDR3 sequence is CASSDPTAPSEKLFF. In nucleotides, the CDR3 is TGTGCCAGCAGCGATCCAACAGCGCCCTCAGAAAAACTGTTTTTT.

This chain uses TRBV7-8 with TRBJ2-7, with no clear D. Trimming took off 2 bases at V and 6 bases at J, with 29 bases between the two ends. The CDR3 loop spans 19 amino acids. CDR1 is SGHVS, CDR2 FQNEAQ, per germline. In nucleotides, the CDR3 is TGTGCCAGCAGCTTAATTTTGGCAGGTAATGTCGGCGGCTGGGGCGAGCAGTACTTC. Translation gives CASSLILAGNVGGWGEQYF.

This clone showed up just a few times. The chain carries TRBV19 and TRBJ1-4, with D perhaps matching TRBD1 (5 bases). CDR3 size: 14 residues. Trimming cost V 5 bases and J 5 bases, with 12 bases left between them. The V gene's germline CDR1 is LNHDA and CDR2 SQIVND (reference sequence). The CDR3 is CASSPRQKNEKLFF. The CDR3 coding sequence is TGTGCCAGTAGTCCCAGACAGAAGAATGAAAAACTGTTTTTT.